This is a list of T cell receptor beta chains from one sample in a study of blood T cell repertoires in COVID-19. Clones were read by immunoSEQ multiplex PCR, and TCRdb kept only the in-frame ones, dropping some. In the table there are a few hundred thousand clones, approximately 92% of which are singletons. Sequencing used PBMCs or T cells enriched from blood (not recorded which). The receptors shown here come from a woman under 30 who had recovered from COVID-19. The CDR3 runs from the conserved cysteine through the conserved F or W.

TRBJ2-7 TRBV5-1 CASSLDRGEQYF
TRBJ1-2 TRBV4-1 CASSQEGTGEPDGYTF
TRBJ1-5 TRBV6-6 CASSYSLENQPQHF
TRBJ1-2 TRBV14 CASSLQTGAGYTF
TRBJ2-7 TRBV10-2 CASSNRAGEYF
TRBJ2-1 TRBV3-1/TRBV3-2 CASSPTAGGYNEQFF
TRBJ1-1 TRBV7-8 CASSAHRGDGVTEAFF
TRBJ1-3 TRBV19 CASTGIFGRQSGNTIYF
TRBJ1-5 TRBV6-2/TRBV6-3 CASSYYFGTGGSQPQHF
TRBJ1-5 TRBV6-5 CASSYEVVGNQPQHF
TRBJ2-5 TRBV28 CASSLGPGQETQYF
TRBJ2-3 TRBV27 CASSLYSTSTDTQYF
TRBJ2-1 TRBV3-1/TRBV3-2 CASSPRPLAGDNEQFF
TRBJ2-2 TRBV9 CASSESGQFPGELFF
TRBJ1-1 TRBV25-1 CASSEWRDTEAFF
TRBJ1-1 TRBV7-9 CASSPLQDTEAFF
TRBJ1-2 TRBV19 CASSGDRGYGYTF
TRBJ1-5 TRBV7-8 CASSLYPLGEMNQPQHF
TRBJ1-2 TRBV18 CASSPKQGYGYTF
TRBJ1-4 TRBV18 CASSPLDTEKLFF
TRBJ1-1 TRBV10-2 CASSDPLTEAFF
TRBJ1-2 TRBV19 CATDRGLNYGYTF
TRBJ1-4 TRBV9 CASSPTGGIANEKLFF
TRBJ2-1 TRBV11-2 CASRVLRVRDEQFF
TRBJ2-1 TRBV3-1/TRBV3-2 CASSGPGLVTNEQFF
TRBJ1-2 TRBV5-1 CASSPEGRQRGLNYGYTF
TRBJ1-2 TRBV5-5 CASSFGGIDYGYTF
TRBJ2-7 TRBV18 CASSPPGTGFSDEQYF
TRBJ2-3 TRBV5-4 CASPSAGGPQDTQYF
TRBJ2-7 TRBV11-2 CASSWGTGGIYEQYF
TRBJ1-1 TRBV5-1 CASSSAGTTEAFF
TRBJ2-3 TRBV28 CASTLAGGTDTQYF
TRBJ1-2 TRBV29-1 CSVLDRDGYGYTF
TRBJ1-2 TRBV5-6 CASSLGRTGDGYTF
TRBJ2-5 TRBV3-1/TRBV3-2 CASSPLAGPGETQYF
TRBJ2-7 TRBV29-1 CSVGLQGNEQYF
TRBJ2-3 TRBV9 CASSDRDYHTDTQYF
TRBJ1-2 TRBV7-2 CASSPPVGRYGYTF
TRBJ1-4 TRBV5-1 CASRDRDRVDEKLFF
TRBJ2-3 TRBV5-6 CASSRTSGGTDTQYF
TRBJ2-1 TRBV11-1 CASSPQNRVYNEQFF
TRBJ1-2 TRBV5-6 CASSPKVGRVDYGYTF
TRBJ2-7 TRBV28 CASSLSLYEQYF
TRBJ1-6 TRBV27 CASRQGSSYNSPLHF
TRBJ2-2 TRBV7-3 CASSPQRGGLAGELFF
TRBJ1-2 TRBV10-3 CAIALRRTEVQEDYTF
TRBJ1-5 TRBV7-8 CASSLMGDQPQHF
TRBJ1-1 TRBV4-2 CASSYAQGPMNTEAFF
TRBJ2-7 TRBV5-1 CASSREDRPSSYEQYF
TRBJ2-1 TRBV5-1 CASSLEGEQFF
TRBJ2-1 TRBV9 CASSVVRLAGGFAPHPSEQFF
TRBJ2-1 TRBV29-1 CSVDLGLAGVSGEQFF
TRBJ1-5 TRBV19 CASSPAGGRGYSNQPQHF
TRBJ2-2 TRBV5-1 CASSLDPVTGELFF
TRBJ2-3 TRBV4-2 CASSHEGRPTTDTQYF
TRBJ2-5 TRBV6-6 CASSLWTGGATQYF
TRBJ2-5 TRBV28 CASSLITGFSQETQYF